The 8 T cell receptor beta chains below come from one sample, sequenced in a study of T cell changes during pregnancy in multiple sclerosis. TCRdb keeps only in-frame clones here, not all; method: immunoSEQ multiplex PCR. The sample holds some 140,000 clones, 95% to 98% seen once. Sequenced material: peripheral blood, taken after pregnancy. These TCRs come from a female donor with multiple sclerosis, enrolled in a pregnancy study.

The CDR3 spells CASSTSLNTEAFF. As DNA, the CDR3 is TGTGCCAGTAGTACTAGCCTGAACACTGAAGCTTTCTTT. This chain joins TRBV19 and TRBJ1-1; D gene ambiguous. V was trimmed by 4 bases and J by 0 bases, leaving 6 bases between them. CDR3 length: 13 residues. CDR1 and CDR2 (germline): LNHDA, SQIVND (reference sequence).

The chain uses TRBV6-5 and TRBJ1-5, with TRBD1 as a possible D gene (5 bases). The CDR3 length is 14 residues. CDR1 is MNHEY, CDR2 SVGAGI, per germline. V was clipped by 6 bases and J by 5 bases, with 14 bases between them. The CDR3 sequence is CASSPTGGYQPQHF. The DNA for the CDR3 is TGTGCCAGCAGCCCGACGGGGGGGTATCAGCCCCAGCATTTT.

The chain has TRBV29-1 and TRBJ1-1, with D possibly matching TRBD1 (5 bases). This CDR3 is 14 amino acids long. Germline lookup yields CDR1 SQVTM and CDR2 ANQGSEA. V shed 6 bases and J shed 4 bases, with 18 bases lying between them. In DNA form, the CDR3 reads TGCAGCGTCTCAATGCGGGTGGGGGGCACTGAAGCTTTCTTT. Its protein is CSVSMRVGGTEAFF.

The chain has TRBV19 and TRBJ1-2; D is uncertain. This CDR3 has 13 amino acids. Trimming left V 5 bases short and J 8 bases short, with 15 bases between. Germline V lookup: CDR1 LNHDA, CDR2 SQIVND (reference sequence). For the CDR3, the DNA is TGTGCCAGTAGTCCCCGAGGGCGAGGGGGCTACACCTTC. Its protein is CASSPRGRGGYTF.

V and J are TRBV19 and TRBJ2-1; 7 positions match TRBD2. V lost 1 base to trimming and J lost 4 bases; unmatched junction nucleotides: 7. The CDR3 has 16 residues. The V gene's germline CDR1 is LNHDA and CDR2 SQIVND (reference sequence). The CDR3 spells CASSIGSGKRYNEQFF. The CDR3 DNA reads TGTGCCAGTAGTATAGGCAGCGGGAAGAGGTACAATGAGCAGTTCTTC.

The V gene is TRBV19, the J gene TRBJ2-6; the match to TRBD1 covers 9 bases. In germline, CDR1 is LNHDA, CDR2 SQIVND (reference sequence). V trimming: 5 bases; J trimming: 2 bases; junction bases outside the gene matches: 10. This CDR3 spans 18 amino acids. This CDR3 reads CASSHTGTGLAGANVLTF. In DNA, the CDR3 is TGTGCCAGTAGTCACACCGGGACAGGGTTGGCTGGGGCCAACGTCCTGACTTTC.

The V gene is TRBV5-1, the J gene TRBJ2-7; 8 nucleotides match TRBD1. From germline, CDR1 is SGHRS and CDR2 YFSETQ. V was pared by 4 bases and J by 1 base, with 7 bases of the junction left unmatched. There are 15 residues in the CDR3. The CDR3 sequence is CASSPPDRESYEQYF. The CDR3 bases are TGCGCCAGCAGCCCCCCGGACAGGGAATCCTACGAGCAGTACTTC.

The chain is built from TRBV29-1 and TRBJ1-1; possibly TRBD1 for D (5 bases). Germline lookup yields CDR1 SQVTM and CDR2 ANQGSEA. Trimming stripped 2 bases from V and 0 bases from J, with 10 bases between. This CDR3 has 14 amino acids. The CDR3 DNA is TGCAGCGTTGAAAGGGGCGGGGTGAACACTGAAGCTTTCTTT. Translation: CSVERGGVNTEAFF.